A single sample gave rise to the 9 T cell receptor beta chains below, sequenced in a study of cytomegalovirus exposure and HLA in healthy donors. PCR primers comprised 60 Vbeta and 13 Jbeta primers. The data were produced by immunoSEQ multiplex PCR, yet TCRdb's version contains in-frame clones alone and is incomplete. Of about 120,000 clones in the sample, around 77% were seen once. Input material: PBMCs. The source of these receptors is a human donor in good health.

This sequence joins TRBV27 and TRBJ2-5, with 7 bases fitting TRBD2. The J call is doubtful: the DNA matches TRBJ2-7 better. The CDR3 sequence is 14 residues long. Per the germline V gene, CDR1 is MNHEY and CDR2 is SMNVEV (reference sequence). CDR3 DNA: TGTGCCAGCAGTTCCAATCTAGCGGCCTACGAGCAGTACTTC. This sequence encodes CASSSNLAAYEQYF.

The rearrangement links TRBV11-2 to TRBJ2-1; 7 bases are a match to TRBD2. Looked up from germline, CDR1 is SGHAT and CDR2 is FQNNGV. V trimming: 8 bases; J trimming: 2 bases; junction bases outside the gene matches: 9. The CDR3 spans 15 residues. CDR3 sequence (DNA): TGTGCCAGCTCTAAGCGGGGTGGGGCCTACAATGAGCAGTTCTTC. This encodes CASSKRGGAYNEQFF.

This rearrangement joins TRBV28 to TRBJ2-5; 7 nucleotides match TRBD1. This CDR3 contains 14 residues. The germline CDR1 and CDR2 sequences are MDHEN and SYDVKM. J gave up 4 bases and V 8 bases, and 10 bases lay outside the gene matches. The DNA for the CDR3 is TGTGCCAGCGGGGAAGGGGGCATCGGAGAGACCCAGTACTTC. It is translated as CASGEGGIGETQYF.

V is TRBV6-1 and J is TRBJ2-3; no clear D. The V gene lost 4 bases and the J gene lost 4 bases, with 15 bases spanning the gap. The CDR3 has 15 amino acids. CDR1 and CDR2 (germline): MNHNS, SASEGT. The CDR3, as DNA: TGTGCCAGCAGTGCAGAAACAGTCGGCGCAGATACGCAGTATTTT. Protein sequence: CASSAETVGADTQYF.

CDR3 sequence reads: CASSLSWANTEAFF. DNA for the CDR3: TGCGCCAGCAGCTTATCGTGGGCGAACACTGAAGCTTTCTTT. The chain links TRBV5-1 to TRBJ1-1; no firm D call. V was pared by 2 bases and J by 1 base, with 9 bases between. The CDR3 totals 14 residues. From germline, CDR1 is SGHRS and CDR2 YFSETQ.

The chain combines TRBV28 with TRBJ1-2; TRBD1 agrees at 8 bases. After removal of 5 bases from V and 0 bases from J, the junction contained 2 bases not matched to a gene. Germline-derived CDR1 and CDR2 are MDHEN and SYDVKM. This CDR3 spans 14 amino acids. The CDR3 protein is CASSLDRANYGYTF. The CDR3 DNA is TGTGCCAGCAGTCTGGACAGGGCTAACTATGGCTACACCTTC.

J is TRBJ2-1 and V is TRBV2, with D maybe TRBD2 (5 bases). The germline V and J ends were trimmed by 6 bases and 6 bases, with 21 bases remaining between them. There are 16 residues in the CDR3. Looked up from germline, CDR1 is SNHLY and CDR2 is FYNNEI. CDR3 loop: CASRVTRGRVGNEQFF. Written as DNA, the CDR3 is TGTGCCAGCAGAGTAACTCGGGGTCGGGTCGGCAATGAGCAGTTCTTC.

The chain recombines TRBV5-4 with TRBJ2-1; D gene unclear. CDR3 length: 14 amino acids. Germline CDR1 reads SGHNT; CDR2 reads YYREEE (reference sequence). The germline V and J ends were trimmed by 2 bases and 7 bases, with 13 bases remaining between them. CDR3: CASSFWALANEQFF. The CDR3, as DNA: TGTGCCAGCAGCTTTTGGGCCCTCGCGAATGAGCAGTTCTTC.

This chain links TRBV28 with TRBJ1-2, with 9 bases fitting TRBD1. J gave up 6 bases and V 5 bases, and 4 bases lay outside the gene matches. The germline V gene has CDR1 MDHEN and CDR2 SYDVKM. The CDR3 is 13 residues long. The DNA of the CDR3 is TGTGCCAGCAGTCTCCGACAGGGGGATGGCTACACCTTC. Protein product: CASSLRQGDGYTF.